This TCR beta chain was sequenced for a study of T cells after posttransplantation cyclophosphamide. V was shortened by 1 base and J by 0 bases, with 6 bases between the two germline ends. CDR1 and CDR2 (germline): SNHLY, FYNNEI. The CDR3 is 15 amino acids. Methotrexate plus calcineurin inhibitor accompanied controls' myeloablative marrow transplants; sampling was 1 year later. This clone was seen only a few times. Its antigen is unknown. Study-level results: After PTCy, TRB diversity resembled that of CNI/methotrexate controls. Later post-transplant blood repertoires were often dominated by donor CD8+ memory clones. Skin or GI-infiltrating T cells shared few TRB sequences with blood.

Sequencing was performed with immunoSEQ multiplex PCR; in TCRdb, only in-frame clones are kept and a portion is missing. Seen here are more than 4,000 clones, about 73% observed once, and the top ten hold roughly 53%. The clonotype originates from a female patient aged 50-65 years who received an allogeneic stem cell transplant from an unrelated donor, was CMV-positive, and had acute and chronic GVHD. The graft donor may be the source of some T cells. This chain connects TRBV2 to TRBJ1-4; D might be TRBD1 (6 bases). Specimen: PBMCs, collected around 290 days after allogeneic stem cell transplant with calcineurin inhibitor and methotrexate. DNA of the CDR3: TGTGCCAGCAGTGAAGGGACAGCAACTAATGAAAAACTGTTTTTT. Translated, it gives CASSEGTATNEKLFF. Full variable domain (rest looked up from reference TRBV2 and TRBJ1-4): EPEVTQTPSHQVTQMGQEVILRCVPISNHLYFYWYRQILGQKVEFLVSFYNNEISEKSEIFDDQFSVERPDGSNFTLKIRSTKLEDSAMYFCASSEGTATNEKLFFGSGTQLSVL.